This TCR beta chain derives from a study of glioma-infiltrating T cells. Using RNA template, CDR3s of TCR alpha and beta were amplified with iRepertoire arm-PCR. MiXCR, applied by TCRdb to the multiplex PCR reads, yields one record per CDR3 protein. The profile shows roughly 200,000 distinct CDR3 sequences, about 46% of them singletons. This clonotype was recorded many times. Germline assignment: CDR1 KGHDR and CDR2 SFDVKD. The CDR3 extends over 18 amino acids. J lost 0 bases, V lost 4 bases, and 10 bases had no gene match. What was sequenced was glioma tissue, nonneoplastic brain tissue, or PBMCs (not recorded which). V gene TRBV24-1 combines with J gene TRBJ2-1, with 8 bases matching TRBD2. This clonotype originated in a human donor with low-grade glioma or glioblastoma, undergoing nonglioma brain surgery, or in good health (not recorded which). The CDR3 sequence is CATSDPLAESSSYNEQFF. DNA of the CDR3: TGTGCCACCAGTGACCCACTAGCGGAGTCGAGCTCCTACAATGAGCAGTTCTTC.